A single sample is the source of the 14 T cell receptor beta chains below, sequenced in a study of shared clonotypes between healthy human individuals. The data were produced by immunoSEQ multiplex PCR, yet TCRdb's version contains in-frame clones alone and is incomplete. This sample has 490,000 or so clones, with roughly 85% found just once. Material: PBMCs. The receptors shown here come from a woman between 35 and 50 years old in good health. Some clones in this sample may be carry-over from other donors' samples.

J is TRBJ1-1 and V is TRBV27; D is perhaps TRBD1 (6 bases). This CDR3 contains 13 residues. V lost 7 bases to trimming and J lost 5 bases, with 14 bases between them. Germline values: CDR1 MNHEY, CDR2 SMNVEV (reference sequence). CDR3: CASTSTGWTEAFF. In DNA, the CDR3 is TGTGCCAGCACCTCAACAGGGTGGACTGAAGCTTTCTTT.

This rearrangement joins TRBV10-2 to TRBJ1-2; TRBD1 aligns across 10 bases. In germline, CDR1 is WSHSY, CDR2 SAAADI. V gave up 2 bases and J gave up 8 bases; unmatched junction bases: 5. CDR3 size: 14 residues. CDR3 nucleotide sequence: TGCGCCAGCAGTGAGGGACAGGGGGATTACGGCTACACCTTC. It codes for CASSEGQGDYGYTF.

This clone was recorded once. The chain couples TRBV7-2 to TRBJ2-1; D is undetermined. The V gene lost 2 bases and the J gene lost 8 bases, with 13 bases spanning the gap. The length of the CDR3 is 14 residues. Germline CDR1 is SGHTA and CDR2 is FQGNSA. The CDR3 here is CASSLSSSSDEQFF. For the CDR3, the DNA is TGTGCCAGCAGCTTATCTTCTAGTTCGGATGAGCAGTTCTTC.

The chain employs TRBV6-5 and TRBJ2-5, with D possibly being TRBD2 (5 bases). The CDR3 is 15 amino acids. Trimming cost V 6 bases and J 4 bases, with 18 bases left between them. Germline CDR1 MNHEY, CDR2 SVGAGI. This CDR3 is CASSPTREFGETQYF. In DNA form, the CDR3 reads TGTGCCAGCAGCCCAACTCGGGAATTTGGAGAGACCCAGTACTTC.

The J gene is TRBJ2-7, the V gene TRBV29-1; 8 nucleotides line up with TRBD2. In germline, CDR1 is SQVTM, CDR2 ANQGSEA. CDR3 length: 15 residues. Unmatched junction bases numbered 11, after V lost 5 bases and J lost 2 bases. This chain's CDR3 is CSVRRLLAGPYEQYF. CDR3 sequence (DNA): TGCAGCGTTCGACGACTGCTAGCGGGTCCCTACGAGCAGTACTTC.

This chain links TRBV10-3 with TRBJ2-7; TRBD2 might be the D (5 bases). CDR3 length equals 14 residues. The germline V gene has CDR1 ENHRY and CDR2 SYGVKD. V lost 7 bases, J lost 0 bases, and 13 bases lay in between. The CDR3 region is CAIMSDGGSYEQYF. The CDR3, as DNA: TGTGCCATCATGTCGGACGGAGGCTCCTACGAGCAGTACTTC.

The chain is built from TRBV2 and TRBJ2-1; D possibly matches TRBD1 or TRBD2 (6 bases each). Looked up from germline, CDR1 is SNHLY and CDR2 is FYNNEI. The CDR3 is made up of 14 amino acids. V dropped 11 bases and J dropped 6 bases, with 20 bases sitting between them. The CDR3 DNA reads TGTGCCGGGGGCTTAGGTACGGGGGCCAATGAGCAGTTCTTC. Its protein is CAGGLGTGANEQFF.

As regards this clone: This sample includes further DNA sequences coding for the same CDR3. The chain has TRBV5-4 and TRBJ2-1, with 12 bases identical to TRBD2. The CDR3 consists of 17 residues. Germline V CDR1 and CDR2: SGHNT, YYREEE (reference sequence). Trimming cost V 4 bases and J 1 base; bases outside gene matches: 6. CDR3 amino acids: CASSLALAGGSYNEQFF. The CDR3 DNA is TGTGCCAGCAGCCTAGCACTAGCGGGAGGTTCCTACAATGAGCAGTTCTTC.

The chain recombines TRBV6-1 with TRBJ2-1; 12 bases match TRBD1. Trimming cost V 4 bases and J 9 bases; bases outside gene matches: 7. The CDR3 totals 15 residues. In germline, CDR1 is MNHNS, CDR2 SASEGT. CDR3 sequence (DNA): TGTGCCAGCAGTGTGGGACAGGGGGCGGGAGGTGAGCAGTTCTTC. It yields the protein CASSVGQGAGGEQFF.

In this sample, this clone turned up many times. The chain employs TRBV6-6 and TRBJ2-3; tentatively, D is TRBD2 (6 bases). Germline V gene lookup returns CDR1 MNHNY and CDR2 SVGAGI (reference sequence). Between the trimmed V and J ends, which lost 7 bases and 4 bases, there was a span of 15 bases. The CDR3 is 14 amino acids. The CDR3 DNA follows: TGTGCCAGCACCCTAGCGCTAGGGTCAGATACGCAGTATTTT. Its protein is CASTLALGSDTQYF.

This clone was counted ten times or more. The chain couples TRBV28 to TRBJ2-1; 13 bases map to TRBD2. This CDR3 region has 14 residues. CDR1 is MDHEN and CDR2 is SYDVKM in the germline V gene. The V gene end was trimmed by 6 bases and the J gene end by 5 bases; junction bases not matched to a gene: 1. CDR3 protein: CASRGLAGHNEQFF. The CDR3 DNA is TGTGCCAGCAGGGGACTAGCGGGGCACAATGAGCAGTTCTTC. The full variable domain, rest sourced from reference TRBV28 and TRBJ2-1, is DVKVTQSSRYLVKRTGEKVFLECVQDMDHENMFWYRQDPGLGLRLIYFSYDVKMKEKGDIPEGYSVSREKKERFSLILESASTNQTSMYLCASRGLAGHNEQFFGPGTRLTVL.

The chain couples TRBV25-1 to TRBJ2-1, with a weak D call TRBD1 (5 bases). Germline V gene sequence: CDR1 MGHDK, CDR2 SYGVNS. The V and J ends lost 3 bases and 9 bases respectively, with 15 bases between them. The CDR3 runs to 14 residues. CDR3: CASSDDQGMREQFF. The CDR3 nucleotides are TGTGCCAGCAGTGATGATCAGGGTATGCGTGAGCAGTTCTTC.

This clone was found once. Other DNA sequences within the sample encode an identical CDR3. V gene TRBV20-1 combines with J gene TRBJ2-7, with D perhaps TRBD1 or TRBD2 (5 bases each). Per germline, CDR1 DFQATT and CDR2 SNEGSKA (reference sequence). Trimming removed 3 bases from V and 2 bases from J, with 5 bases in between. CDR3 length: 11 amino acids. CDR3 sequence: CSARGPYEQYF. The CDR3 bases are TGCAGTGCTAGGGGACCCTACGAGCAGTACTTC.

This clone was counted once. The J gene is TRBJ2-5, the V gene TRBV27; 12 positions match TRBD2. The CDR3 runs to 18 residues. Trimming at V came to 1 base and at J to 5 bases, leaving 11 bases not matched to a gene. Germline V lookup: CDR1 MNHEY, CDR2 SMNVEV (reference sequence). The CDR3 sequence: CASSLLGLAGGSGETQYF. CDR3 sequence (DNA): TGTGCCAGCAGTTTATTGGGGCTAGCGGGAGGGTCAGGGGAGACCCAGTACTTC.